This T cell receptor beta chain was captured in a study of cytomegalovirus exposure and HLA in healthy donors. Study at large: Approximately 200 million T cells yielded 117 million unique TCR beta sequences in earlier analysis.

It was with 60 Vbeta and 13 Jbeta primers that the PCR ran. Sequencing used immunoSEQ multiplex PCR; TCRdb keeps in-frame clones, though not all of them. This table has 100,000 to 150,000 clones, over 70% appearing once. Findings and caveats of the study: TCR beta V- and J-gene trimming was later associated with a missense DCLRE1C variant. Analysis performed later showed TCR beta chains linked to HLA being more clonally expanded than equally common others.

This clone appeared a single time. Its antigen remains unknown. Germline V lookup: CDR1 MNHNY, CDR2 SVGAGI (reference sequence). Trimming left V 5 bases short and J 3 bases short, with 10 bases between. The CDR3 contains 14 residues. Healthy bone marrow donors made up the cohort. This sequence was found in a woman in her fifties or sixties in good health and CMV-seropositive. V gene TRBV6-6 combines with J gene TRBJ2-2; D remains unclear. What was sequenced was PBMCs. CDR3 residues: CASSGLTYTGELFF. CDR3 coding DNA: TGTGCCAGCAGTGGCCTCACCTACACCGGGGAGCTGTTTTTT.